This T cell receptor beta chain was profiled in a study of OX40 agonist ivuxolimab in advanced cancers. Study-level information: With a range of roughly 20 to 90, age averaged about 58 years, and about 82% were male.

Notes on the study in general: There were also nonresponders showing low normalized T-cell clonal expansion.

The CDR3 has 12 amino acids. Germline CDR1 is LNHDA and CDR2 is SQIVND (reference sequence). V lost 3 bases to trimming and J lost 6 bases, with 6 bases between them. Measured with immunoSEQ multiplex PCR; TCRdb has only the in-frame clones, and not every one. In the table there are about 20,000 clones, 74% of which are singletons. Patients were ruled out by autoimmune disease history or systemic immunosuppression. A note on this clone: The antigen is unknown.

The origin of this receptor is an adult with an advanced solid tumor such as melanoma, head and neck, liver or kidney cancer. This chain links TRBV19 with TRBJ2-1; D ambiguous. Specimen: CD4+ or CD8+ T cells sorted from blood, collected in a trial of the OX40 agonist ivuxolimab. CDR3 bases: TGTGCCAGTAGTATCCTTTCCAATGAGCAGTTCTTC. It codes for CASSILSNEQFF.